The 22 T cell receptor beta chains below were found in one sample sequenced in a study of blood T cell repertoires in COVID-19. Some clones are missing from TCRdb's copy, which holds only in-frame ones; the method was immunoSEQ multiplex PCR. The repertoire includes 55,000 to 75,000 clones, roughly 82% of them detected once, and about 16% sits in the top ten. The sample was peripheral blood. The receptors were gathered from a man older than 75 with active COVID-19.

The J gene is TRBJ2-1, the V gene TRBV7-2; 7 nucleotides agree with TRBD2. CDR1 is SGHTA, CDR2 FQGNSA, per germline. The CDR3 extends over 17 amino acids. The J segment lost 6 bases and the V segment lost 1 base, leaving 12 bases of the junction unmatched. CDR3 in DNA: TGTGCCAGCAGCTTAGGTGGAGCGGGGAGAAAGGGCAATGAGCAGTTCTTC. Its translation is CASSLGGAGRKGNEQFF. Full variable domain (missing parts from reference TRBV7-2 and TRBJ2-1): GAGVSQSPSNKVTEKGKDVELRCDPISGHTALYWYRQSLGQGLEFLIYFQGNSAPDKSGLPSDRFSAERTGGSVSTLTIQRTQQEDSAVYLCASSLGGAGRKGNEQFFGPGTRLTVL.

The chain couples TRBV7-9 to TRBJ2-3; 9 bases match TRBD2. Germline CDR1 reads SEHNR; CDR2 reads FQNEAQ (reference sequence). This CDR3 is 17 amino acids long. J lost 2 bases, V lost 4 bases, and 10 bases had no gene match. The DNA for the CDR3 is TGTGCCAGCAGCTCCGCCGGGGCGGGGGGGAACACAGATACGCAGTATTTT. Translating it yields CASSSAGAGGNTDTQYF. Full variable domain (missing parts from reference TRBV7-9 and TRBJ2-3): DTGVSQNPRHKITKRGQNVTFRCDPISEHNRLYWYRQTLGQGPEFLTYFQNEAQLEKSRLLSDRFSAERPKGSFSTLEIQRTEQGDSAMYLCASSSAGAGGNTDTQYFGPGTRLTVL.

The chain has TRBV7-9 and TRBJ2-1; TRBD2 is a possible D gene (5 bases). Germline loops: CDR1 SEHNR, CDR2 FQNEAQ (reference sequence). V gave up 2 bases and J gave up 9 bases, with 14 bases separating them. The CDR3 spans 14 residues. CDR3 sequence: CASSLTLGGGEQFF. Here the CDR3 DNA reads TGTGCCAGCAGCTTAACACTAGGTGGTGGTGAGCAGTTCTTC.

The chain has TRBV28 and TRBJ2-5; 7 nucleotides line up with TRBD2. With 5 bases clipped from V and 5 bases from J, the junction kept 11 bases outside the gene matches. CDR1 MDHEN and CDR2 SYDVKM come from the germline V gene. CDR3 length equals 15 residues. CDR3 sequence (DNA): TGTGCCAGCAGTATCTCTGCGGGGGTACAGGAGACCCAGTACTTC. Translating it yields CASSISAGVQETQYF.

The J gene is TRBJ2-2, the V gene TRBV12-3 or TRBV12-4; D gene ambiguous. The CDR3 is made up of 11 amino acids. The V end lost 8 bases, the J end lost 8 bases, and 9 bases lay between the germline ends. The DNA for the CDR3 is TGTGCCAGCCGGGTGGCGGGGGAGCTGTTTTTT. This sequence encodes CASRVAGELFF.

The CDR3 bases are TGTGCCAGCAGCGCCGGGGACAGTAAAGCTTTCTTT. Protein product: CASSAGDSKAFF. The chain recombines TRBV9 with TRBJ1-1; 7 bases are a match to TRBD1. This CDR3 has 12 residues. V shed 3 bases, J shed 9 bases, and the junction held 5 bases outside the gene matches. The germline CDR1 and CDR2 sequences are SGDLS and YYNGEE.

The chain recombines TRBV4-3 with TRBJ2-1; TRBD2 matches 10 bases. The CDR3 spans 18 residues. The V gene end was trimmed by 1 base and the J gene end by 6 bases; junction bases not matched to a gene: 12. Germline V gene sequence: CDR1 LGHNA, CDR2 YSLEER. The DNA for the CDR3 is TGCGCCAGCAGCCAAGCTCAGATAGCGGGAGGAACTACCAATGAGCAGTTCTTC. This encodes CASSQAQIAGGTTNEQFF.

The chain uses TRBV27 and TRBJ2-5, with 13 nucleotides matching TRBD2. The CDR3 is 19 amino acids. V was pared by 6 bases and J by 2 bases, with 15 bases of the junction left unmatched. Germline V lookup: CDR1 MNHEY, CDR2 SMNVEV (reference sequence). Here the CDR3 DNA reads TGTGCCAGCAGCTCCCGACGGACTAGCGGGGGCCAGGGGCAAGAGACCCAGTACTTC. This sequence encodes CASSSRRTSGGQGQETQYF.

The chain uses TRBV19 and TRBJ2-2; 9 nucleotides match TRBD1. Germline assignment: CDR1 LNHDA and CDR2 SQIVND (reference sequence). V shed 5 bases and J 3 bases; nucleotides not matched to a gene: 7. CDR3 length: 16 amino acids. CDR3 in amino acids: CASSPGTGGDTGELFF. As DNA, the CDR3 is TGTGCCAGTAGTCCCGGTACAGGGGGCGACACCGGGGAGCTGTTTTTT.

The sample holds one count of this clone. The chain couples TRBV5-5 to TRBJ2-1; 9 bases map to TRBD1. The germline V gene encodes CDR1 SGHKS and CDR2 YYEKEE (reference sequence). This CDR3 is built from 15 residues. V was clipped by 4 bases and J by 0 bases; unmatched bases: 2. CDR3 residues: CASSRTGVSYNEQFF. Here the CDR3 DNA reads TGTGCCAGCAGCCGGACAGGGGTCTCCTACAATGAGCAGTTCTTC.

The CDR3: CASSLISGGQETQYF. In nucleotides, the CDR3 is TGTGCCAGCAGCTTAATTTCGGGGGGGCAAGAGACCCAGTACTTC. The chain uses TRBV7-3 and TRBJ2-5; TRBD2 matches 8 bases. This CDR3 spans 15 amino acids. With 1 base clipped from V and 2 bases from J, the junction kept 3 bases outside the gene matches. Germline V CDR1 and CDR2: SGHTA, FQGTGA.

This sequence joins TRBV11-3 and TRBJ2-3, with 13 bases fitting TRBD2. V dropped 4 bases and J dropped 4; count of bases not matched to a gene: 2. The CDR3 is 15 residues long. Germline-derived CDR1 and CDR2 are SGHNT and YENEEA. CDR3 nucleotides: TGTGCCAGCAGCTACGGACTAGCGGGAGCAGATACGCAGTATTTT. This sequence encodes CASSYGLAGADTQYF.

The chain links TRBV7-2 to TRBJ2-1; 9 bases fit TRBD2. This CDR3 is built from 17 residues. Germline V gives CDR1 SGHTA, CDR2 FQGNSA. The trim removed 1 base at V and 4 bases at J, leaving 8 bases unmatched. CDR3 region: CASSLVTRGGGYNEQFF. In DNA form, the CDR3 reads TGTGCCAGCAGCTTAGTGACGCGGGGGGGCGGGTACAATGAGCAGTTCTTC.

The chain recombines TRBV24-1 with TRBJ2-7, with 7 nucleotides matching TRBD1. This CDR3 contains 15 residues. Germline V gene lookup returns CDR1 KGHDR and CDR2 SFDVKD. J gave up 1 base and V 6 bases, and 8 bases lay outside the gene matches. The CDR3 spells CATSTGQAASYEQYF. CDR3 nucleotide sequence: TGTGCCACCAGTACTGGACAGGCGGCTTCCTACGAGCAGTACTTC.

The gene calls are TRBV14 and TRBJ2-1; the D is unclear. Germline V gives CDR1 SGHDN, CDR2 FVKESK. The V end was cut by 1 base, the J end by 2 bases, with 9 bases between. This CDR3 comprises 15 residues. This CDR3 reads CASSQGVVTYNEQFF. In nucleotides, the CDR3 is TGTGCCAGCAGCCAAGGTGTAGTCACCTACAATGAGCAGTTCTTC. Looking up the rest from reference TRBV14 and TRBJ2-1 gives the full variable domain: EAGVTQFPSHSVIEKGQTVTLRCDPISGHDNLYWYRRVMGKEIKFLLHFVKESKQDESGMPNNRFLAERTGGTYSTLKVQPAELEDSGVYFCASSQGVVTYNEQFFGPGTRLTVL.

This rearrangement joins TRBV6-2 or TRBV6-3 to TRBJ1-5; possible D gene TRBD1, 5 bases. V lost 4 bases and J lost 7, with 14 bases in between. CDR3 length equals 14 residues. Germline CDR1 MNHEY, CDR2 SVGEGT. The CDR3 here is CASSSYGGFQPQHF. The CDR3 nucleotides are TGTGCCAGCAGTTCTTACGGGGGGTTCCAGCCCCAGCATTTT.

The V and J genes are TRBV5-1 and TRBJ1-2; D is perhaps TRBD1 (5 bases). The V gene lost 5 bases and the J gene lost 1 base, with 15 bases spanning the gap. This CDR3 contains 15 residues. Germline V lookup: CDR1 SGHRS, CDR2 YFSETQ. The CDR3 nucleotides are TGCGCCAGCAGTTCCGGGGGTCCCCTTAACTATGGCTACACCTTC. It encodes CASSSGGPLNYGYTF.

This clone was seen a single time. This chain connects TRBV5-6 to TRBJ2-5, with TRBD2 matching 11 bases. Germline CDR1 and CDR2: SGHDT and YYEEEE. V lost 0 bases to trimming and J lost 4 bases; unmatched junction nucleotides: 2. CDR3 length: 15 residues. The CDR3 region has the DNA TGTGCCAGCAGCTTGGAGCTAGCGGGGGGAGAGACCCAGTACTTC. Translated, it gives CASSLELAGGETQYF.

This clone was detected many times. The chain links TRBV27 to TRBJ1-5; D is unresolved. CDR1 is MNHEY and CDR2 is SMNVEV in the germline V gene (reference sequence). The germline V and J ends were trimmed by 5 bases and 0 bases, with 11 bases remaining between them. This CDR3 contains 15 residues. CDR3 in amino acids: CASSPLQYSNQPQHF. CDR3 coding DNA: TGTGCCAGCAGTCCCCTCCAGTATAGCAATCAGCCCCAGCATTTT.

In regard to this clone: At the DNA level, this CDR3 is encoded by other sequences in the same sample as well. This sequence joins TRBV27 and TRBJ2-1; 11 positions match TRBD2. Germline V gene sequence: CDR1 MNHEY, CDR2 SMNVEV (reference sequence). The CDR3 spans 15 residues. Unmatched junction bases numbered 1, after V lost 2 bases and J lost 4 bases. For the CDR3, the DNA is TGTGCCAGCAGTTTAGGGACTAGCGGTTACAATGAGCAGTTCTTC. Protein sequence: CASSLGTSGYNEQFF.

V and J are TRBV3-1 (or the pseudogene TRBV3-2) and TRBJ2-1; 7 positions match TRBD2. Germline CDR1 is LGHDT and CDR2 is YNNKEL (reference sequence). J lost 5 bases, V lost 2 bases, and 9 bases had no gene match. The CDR3 runs 16 residues. The CDR3 reads CASSQLRDYSNNEQFF. The CDR3 nucleotides are TGTGCCAGCAGCCAACTCCGGGACTACTCAAACAATGAGCAGTTCTTC.

The chain links TRBV6-1 to TRBJ2-1, with 11 nucleotides matching TRBD2. Germline values: CDR1 MNHNS, CDR2 SASEGT. The CDR3 extends over 16 amino acids. Germline trimming cut 6 bases from V and 8 bases from J; bases unmatched to any gene: 12. CDR3 sequence (DNA): TGTGCCAGCAGCGAAACCCTTGGACTAGCGGGTCATGAGCAGTTCTTC. This gives the protein CASSETLGLAGHEQFF.